This T cell receptor (beta chain) was sequenced during a study of T-cell memory formation after mild COVID-19. From the 5' RACE reads, TCRdb called clonotypes with MiXCR, one entry per CDR3 protein. Of 470,000 or so distinct CDR3 sequences in the sample, 15% to 20% were seen once. In its sample, this clonotype was seen many times. This CDR3 is built from 12 residues. Germline lookup yields CDR1 SGHDN and CDR2 FVKESK. The V end lost 1 base, the J end lost 6 bases, and 3 bases lay between the germline ends. The clonotype comes from an adult woman who had mild COVID-19 (a few samples of this study predate the infection). Cell type and time point are not known. Specimen: PBMCs or a T cell subset sorted from them (not recorded which). This chain links TRBV14 with TRBJ2-2; D call uncertain. DNA of the CDR3: TGTGCCAGCAGCCAAGGTCCCGGGGAGCTGTTTTTT. As protein: CASSQGPGELFF.